One and the same sample provided the 2 T cell receptor beta chains below, sequenced in a study of Ad26.COV2.S vaccination and SARS-CoV-2 variants. TCRdb's table, derived via immunoSEQ multiplex PCR, lists solely in-frame clones and lacks some. This table has about 350,000 clones, about 91% appearing once. The sample consisted of peripheral blood, taken after recovery from COVID-19. All receptors come from a human donor who had recovered from COVID-19.

V gene TRBV5-1 combines with J gene TRBJ1-5, with TRBD1 identical over 7 bases. The CDR3 is 15 amino acids. CDR1 and CDR2 (germline): SGHRS, YFSETQ. V dropped 2 bases and J dropped 4; count of bases not matched to a gene: 6. The DNA for the CDR3 is TGCGCCAGCAGCTTAGAGGGGACAGAGAATCAGCCCCAGCATTTT. This encodes CASSLEGTENQPQHF.

The chain employs TRBV18 and TRBJ2-5, with TRBD1 matching 9 bases. The J segment lost 3 bases and the V segment lost 5 bases, leaving 1 base of the junction unmatched. Germline CDR1 reads KGHSH; CDR2 reads LQKENI. The CDR3 has 13 amino acids. The CDR3 sequence is CASSWTGEETQYF. The CDR3 DNA reads TGTGCCAGCTCATGGACAGGGGAAGAGACCCAGTACTTC.